A single sample gave rise to the 24 T cell receptor beta chains below, sequenced in a study of shared clonotypes between healthy human individuals. Assay used: immunoSEQ multiplex PCR; TCRdb lists only in-frame clones, some missing. This sample has roughly 2.5 million clones, with more than 80% found just once. Sequenced sample: naive CD4+ T cells sorted from blood. Subset indicated: CD45RA+ positively selected. The receptors were gathered from a man younger than 35 in good health.

With respect to this clone: This sample includes further DNA sequences coding for the same CDR3. The chain recombines TRBV28 with TRBJ2-7; D gene uncertain. The germline V and J ends were trimmed by 3 bases and 2 bases, with 8 bases remaining between them. Germline V gene data show CDR1 as MDHEN and CDR2 as SYDVKM. This CDR3 comprises 13 residues. CDR3 loop: CASSLGGTYEQYF. CDR3 DNA sequence: TGTGCCAGCAGTTTGGGCGGTACCTACGAGCAGTACTTC.

The genes are TRBV19 and TRBJ2-1; 12 nucleotides align to TRBD2. V dropped 6 bases and J dropped 9; count of bases not matched to a gene: 9. From germline, CDR1 is LNHDA and CDR2 SQIVND (reference sequence). The CDR3 sequence is 15 residues long. The CDR3 region has the DNA TGTGCCAGTAGCCTCCTAGCGGGGGGGCCTGTTGAGCAGTTCTTC. Protein product: CASSLLAGGPVEQFF.

To note about this clone: Additional DNA sequences in this sample encode the identical CDR3. The chain uses TRBV5-1 and TRBJ2-7; D is possibly TRBD1 (5 bases). The CDR3 length is 13 residues. Germline CDR1 and CDR2: SGHRS and YFSETQ. V lost 3 bases to trimming and J lost 1 base, with 8 bases between them. CDR3 bases: TGCGCCAGCAGCTCGGACAATTCCTACGAGCAGTACTTC. Translated, it gives CASSSDNSYEQYF.

This clone was seen a few times. This chain links TRBV2 with TRBJ1-5, with TRBD1 matching 12 bases. CDR1 and CDR2 (germline): SNHLY, FYNNEI. CDR3 length: 15 amino acids. The junction had 8 bases not matched to a gene; V was cut back by 7 bases and J by 7 bases. The DNA for the CDR3 is TGTGCCAGCATGGCCTCCGGGACAGGGGGCCAGCCCCAGCATTTT. As protein: CASMASGTGGQPQHF.

The chain is built from TRBV19 and TRBJ1-4; D gene uncertain. Germline-derived CDR1 and CDR2 are LNHDA and SQIVND (reference sequence). Trimming shortened V by 6 bases and J by 6 bases, and 8 bases separated the two germline ends. CDR3 size: 12 residues. As DNA, the CDR3 is TGTGCCAGTAGAGATCCCCATGAAAAACTGTTTTTT. Its protein product is CASRDPHEKLFF.

This clone occurred once. This rearrangement joins TRBV5-4 to TRBJ1-2; 7 bases map to TRBD1. V dropped 4 bases and J dropped 5; count of bases not matched to a gene: 14. CDR3 length: 16 amino acids. Germline values: CDR1 SGHNT, CDR2 YYREEE (reference sequence). The CDR3 DNA is TGTGCCAGCAGCATACCCGGAGGGGGCGCGGGTTATGGCTACACCTTC. It translates to CASSIPGGGAGYGYTF.

The chain uses TRBV11-2 and TRBJ2-5; weak D call: TRBD2 (6 bases). The end of the DNA fits TRBJ2-7 better, so the J call may be wrong. This CDR3 is 15 amino acids long. Per the germline V gene, CDR1 is SGHAT and CDR2 is FQNNGV. Written as DNA, the CDR3 is TGTGCCAGCAGCTTTTCGGCGGGATCCTCCTACGAGCAGTACTTC. Amino acids: CASSFSAGSSYEQYF.

The chain is built from TRBV11-2 and TRBJ1-6; maybe TRBD1 (6 bases). CDR1 and CDR2 (germline): SGHAT, FQNNGV. CDR3 length: 15 amino acids. V shed 4 bases and J shed 9 bases, with 16 bases lying between them. Written as DNA, the CDR3 is TGTGCCAGCAGCTCCCCGGGGGCCAGGGCTTCACCCCTCCACTTT. This codes for CASSSPGARASPLHF. The full variable domain, in which reference TRBV11-2 and TRBJ1-6 provide the parts outside the CDR3, is EAGVAQSPRYKIIEKRQSVAFWCNPISGHATLYWYQQILGQGPKLLIQFQNNGVVDDSQLPKDRFSAERLKGVDSTLKIQPAKLEDSAVYLCASSSPGARASPLHFGNGTRLTVT.

As to this clone: Compared with germline, one end of the junction differs, possibly owing to a read error. V gene TRBV6-1 combines with J gene TRBJ2-7; 11 bases line up with TRBD1. Germline CDR1 and CDR2: MNHNS and SASEGT. The CDR3 loop spans 15 amino acids. The CDR3 loop reads CASRALGQGVYEQHF. For the CDR3, the DNA is TGTGCCAGCAGGGCTCTGGGACAGGGGGTCTACGAGCAGCACTTC.

The V gene is TRBV27, the J gene TRBJ1-2, with 10 bases fitting TRBD1. Germline V gene lookup returns CDR1 MNHEY and CDR2 SMNVEV (reference sequence). The V and J ends lost 4 bases and 7 bases, in that order; junction bases with no gene match: 9. CDR3 length: 15 amino acids. The CDR3 loop is CASSSPGQGTFGYTF. CDR3 sequence (DNA): TGTGCCAGCAGTTCCCCGGGACAGGGGACTTTTGGCTACACCTTC.

The chain is built from TRBV6-5 and TRBJ1-6; D is possibly TRBD1 (5 bases). The CDR3 is 15 amino acids. From germline, CDR1 is MNHEY and CDR2 SVGAGI. Trimming took 6 bases from V and 5 from J, leaving 14 bases between them. CDR3 in DNA: TGTGCCAGCAGCGGGGACGGATTTAATAATTCACCCCTCCACTTT. Its protein product is CASSGDGFNNSPLHF.

This chain joins TRBV7-8 and TRBJ2-7; perhaps TRBD2 as D (6 bases). V was shortened by 5 bases and J by 3 bases, with 14 bases between the two germline ends. From germline, CDR1 is SGHVS and CDR2 FQNEAQ. There are 14 residues in the CDR3. The CDR3 loop reads CASSPEWRVYEQYF. CDR3 in DNA: TGTGCCAGCAGCCCAGAGTGGAGGGTCTACGAGCAGTACTTC.

About this clone: The same CDR3 arises from other DNA sequences in this sample as well. V usage is TRBV7-2 and J usage is TRBJ2-5; D gene unclear. The germline V and J ends were trimmed by 1 base and 2 bases, with 5 bases remaining between them. Germline V gene lookup returns CDR1 SGHTA and CDR2 FQGNSA. This CDR3 is built from 13 residues. CDR3 residues: CASSLGIQETQYF. CDR3 DNA sequence: TGTGCCAGCAGCTTAGGGATACAAGAGACCCAGTACTTC.

This chain uses TRBV5-1 with TRBJ1-2; D might be TRBD1 (5 bases). Trimming removed 4 bases from V and 5 bases from J, with 12 bases in between. This CDR3 has 13 residues. From germline, CDR1 is SGHRS and CDR2 YFSETQ. Here the CDR3 reads CASSLQTDYGYTF. The CDR3 DNA follows: TGCGCCAGCAGCCTACAGACAGATTATGGCTACACCTTC.

V is TRBV18 and J is TRBJ2-7; 10 positions agree with TRBD1. There are 13 residues in the CDR3. CDR1 KGHSH and CDR2 LQKENI come from the germline V gene. Trimming removed 3 bases from V and 6 bases from J; junction bases left unmatched: 2. The CDR3 DNA follows: TGTGCCAGCTCACCGGACAGGGGGGTCGAGCAGTACTTC. Translating it yields CASSPDRGVEQYF.

The rearrangement uses TRBV18 and TRBJ2-1; TRBD1 matches at 9 bases. The CDR3 totals 16 residues. Germline V gene sequence: CDR1 KGHSH, CDR2 LQKENI. The ends lost 6 bases at V and 8 bases at J; junction bases unmatched: 14. CDR3 DNA: TGTGCCAGCTCCCCCATACCACCACGACAGGGGGATGAGCAGTTCTTC. This encodes CASSPIPPRQGDEQFF.

Only one count was recorded for this clone. The rearrangement joins TRBV7-6 to TRBJ2-7; D is possibly TRBD2 (5 bases). Germline V gene lookup returns CDR1 SGHVS and CDR2 FNYEAQ. The V end was cut by 1 base, the J end by 1 base, with 11 bases between. The CDR3 runs 15 residues. The CDR3 is CASSLVAGSSYEQYF. The CDR3 nucleotides read TGTGCCAGCAGCTTAGTGGCGGGCAGTTCCTACGAGCAGTACTTC.

The V gene is TRBV7-9, the J gene TRBJ2-5; 9 nucleotides align to TRBD1. The CDR3 is made up of 15 amino acids. Germline loops: CDR1 SEHNR, CDR2 FQNEAQ (reference sequence). Unmatched junction bases numbered 3, after V lost 2 bases and J lost 2 bases. The chain's CDR3 is CASSLTGTGQETQYF. CDR3 in DNA: TGTGCCAGCAGCTTAACGGGGACAGGGCAAGAGACCCAGTACTTC.

The gene calls are TRBV4-1 and TRBJ2-7, with 7 bases identical to TRBD1. The CDR3 is 15 amino acids. V was clipped by 0 bases and J by 4 bases; unmatched bases: 6. Germline CDR1 MGHRA, CDR2 YSYEKL. The CDR3 protein is CASSQETGSLYEQYF. For the CDR3, the DNA is TGCGCCAGCAGCCAAGAGACAGGGAGTTTGTACGAGCAGTACTTC.

This clone has more than one count but fewer than ten. The junction shows a germline mismatch at one end, possibly a read error. The gene calls are TRBV2 and TRBJ1-1, with 9 bases fitting TRBD1. Per germline, CDR1 SNHLY and CDR2 FYNNEI. The CDR3 loop spans 13 amino acids. The CDR3 nucleotides are TGTGCCAGCAGCGGGCGTGAGGGACAGGGCCCGTTGTTC. Protein product: CASSGREGQGPLF.

The chain is built from TRBV4-3 and TRBJ2-7, with 8 bases that match TRBD1. Germline CDR1 LGHNA, CDR2 YSLEER. The trim removed 1 base at V and 2 bases at J, leaving 7 bases unmatched. CDR3 length equals 16 residues. This chain's CDR3 is CASSQVWGQEAYEQYF. CDR3 bases: TGCGCCAGCAGCCAAGTTTGGGGACAGGAGGCCTACGAGCAGTACTTC.

The rearrangement links TRBV2 to TRBJ1-5; 8 bases align to TRBD1. Germline assignment: CDR1 SNHLY and CDR2 FYNNEI. Unmatched junction bases numbered 3, after V lost 3 bases and J lost 5 bases. The CDR3 is made up of 14 amino acids. DNA for the CDR3: TGTGCCAGCAGTGACGACAGGGGTCATCAGCCCCAGCATTTT. Protein product: CASSDDRGHQPQHF.

The chain has TRBV5-1 and TRBJ2-5; 7 bases are a match to TRBD1. Germline-derived CDR1 and CDR2 are SGHRS and YFSETQ. J gave up 3 bases and V 0 bases, and 2 bases lay outside the gene matches. This CDR3 contains 14 residues. The CDR3 nucleotides are TGCGCCAGCAGCTTGGGGGACAGCAAAGAGACCCAGTACTTC. Amino acid sequence: CASSLGDSKETQYF.

The rearrangement joins TRBV6-1 to TRBJ1-2, with TRBD1 matching over 9 bases. The CDR3 contains 15 residues. Trimming at V came to 11 bases and at J to 8 bases, leaving 18 bases not matched to a gene. The germline gives CDR1 MNHNS, CDR2 SASEGT. The CDR3 DNA follows: TGTGCCTCGTTCACTTCGTCGGACAGGGGAGCCGGCTACACCTTC. Translated: CASFTSSDRGAGYTF.